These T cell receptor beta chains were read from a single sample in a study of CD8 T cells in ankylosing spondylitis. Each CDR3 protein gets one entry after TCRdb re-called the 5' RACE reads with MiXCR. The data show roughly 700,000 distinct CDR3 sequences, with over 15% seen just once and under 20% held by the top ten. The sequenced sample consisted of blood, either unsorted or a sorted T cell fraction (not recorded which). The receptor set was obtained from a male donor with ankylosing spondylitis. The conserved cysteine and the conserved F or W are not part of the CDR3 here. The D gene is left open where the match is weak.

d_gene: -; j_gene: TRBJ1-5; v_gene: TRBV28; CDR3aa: ASSLGGVGAGVQPQH
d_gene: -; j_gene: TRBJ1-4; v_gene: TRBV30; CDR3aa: AWNVGEEKLF
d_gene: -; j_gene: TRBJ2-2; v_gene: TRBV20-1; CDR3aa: SARDFTNTGELF
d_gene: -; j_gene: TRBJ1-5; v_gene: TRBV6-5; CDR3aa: ASSFHNNQPQH
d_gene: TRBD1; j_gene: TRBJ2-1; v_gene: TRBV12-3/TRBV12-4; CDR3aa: ASSLGTDYNEQF
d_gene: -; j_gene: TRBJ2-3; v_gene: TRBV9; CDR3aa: ASSVAFGVADTQY
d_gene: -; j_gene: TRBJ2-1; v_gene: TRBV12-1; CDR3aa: ASSFVAGGGDNEQF
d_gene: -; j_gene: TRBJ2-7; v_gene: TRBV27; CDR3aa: ASRALLVGEQY
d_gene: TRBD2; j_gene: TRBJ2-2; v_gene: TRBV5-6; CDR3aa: ASSLELAGDTGELF
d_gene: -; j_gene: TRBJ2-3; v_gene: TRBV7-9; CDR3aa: ASSSGGPQTDTQY